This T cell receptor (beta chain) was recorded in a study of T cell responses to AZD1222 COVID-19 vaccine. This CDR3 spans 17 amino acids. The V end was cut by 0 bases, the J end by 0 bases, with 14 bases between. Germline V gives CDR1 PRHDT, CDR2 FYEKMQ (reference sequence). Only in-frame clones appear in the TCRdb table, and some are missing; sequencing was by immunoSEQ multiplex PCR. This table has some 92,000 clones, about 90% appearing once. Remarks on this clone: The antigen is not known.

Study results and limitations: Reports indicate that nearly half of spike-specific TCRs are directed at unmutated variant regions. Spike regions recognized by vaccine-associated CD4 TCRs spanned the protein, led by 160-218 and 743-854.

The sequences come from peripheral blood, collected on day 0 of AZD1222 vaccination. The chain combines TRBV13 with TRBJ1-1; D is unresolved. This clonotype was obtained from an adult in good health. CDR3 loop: CASSLGLRWRMNTEAFF. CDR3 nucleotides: TGTGCCAGCAGCTTAGGCCTAAGGTGGAGGATGAACACTGAAGCTTTCTTT. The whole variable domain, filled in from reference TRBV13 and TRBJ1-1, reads AAGVIQSPRHLIKEKRETATLKCYPIPRHDTVYWYQQGPGQDPQFLISFYEKMQSDKGSIPDRFSAQQFSDYHSELNMSSLELGDSALYFCASSLGLRWRMNTEAFFGQGTRLTVV.